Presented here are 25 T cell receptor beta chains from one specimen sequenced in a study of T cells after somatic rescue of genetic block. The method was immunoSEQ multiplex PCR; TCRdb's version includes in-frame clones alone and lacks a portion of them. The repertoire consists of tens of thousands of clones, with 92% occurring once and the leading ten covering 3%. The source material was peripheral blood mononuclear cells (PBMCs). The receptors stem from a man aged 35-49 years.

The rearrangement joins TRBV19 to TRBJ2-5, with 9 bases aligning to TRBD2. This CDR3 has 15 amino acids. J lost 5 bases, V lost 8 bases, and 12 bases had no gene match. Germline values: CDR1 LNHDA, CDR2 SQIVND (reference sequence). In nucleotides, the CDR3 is TGTGCCAGTTGCGAGATGGCGGGAGGGAGCGAGACCCAGTACTTC. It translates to CASCEMAGGSETQYF.

CDR3 residues: CASGSWGDYGYTF. The CDR3 DNA reads as TGTGCCAGTGGCTCCTGGGGAGACTATGGCTACACCTTC. The chain links TRBV28 to TRBJ1-2; unclear D gene. Trimming pared 9 bases from V and 3 bases from J, leaving 14 bases between. From germline, CDR1 is MDHEN and CDR2 SYDVKM. The length of the CDR3 is 13 residues.

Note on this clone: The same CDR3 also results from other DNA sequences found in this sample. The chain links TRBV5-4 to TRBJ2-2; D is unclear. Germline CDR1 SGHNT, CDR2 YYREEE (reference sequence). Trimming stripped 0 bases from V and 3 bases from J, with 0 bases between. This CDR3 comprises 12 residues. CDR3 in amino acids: CASSLDTGELFF. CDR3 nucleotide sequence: TGTGCCAGCAGCTTGGACACCGGGGAGCTGTTTTTT.

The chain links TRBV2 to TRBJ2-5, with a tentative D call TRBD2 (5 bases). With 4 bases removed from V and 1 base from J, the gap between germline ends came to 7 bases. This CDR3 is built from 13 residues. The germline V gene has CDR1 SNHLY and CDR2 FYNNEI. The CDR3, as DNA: TGTGCCAGCAGTGTACGGGGCCAAGAGACCCAGTACTTC. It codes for CASSVRGQETQYF. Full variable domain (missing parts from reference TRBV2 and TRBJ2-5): EPEVTQTPSHQVTQMGQEVILRCVPISNHLYFYWYRQILGQKVEFLVSFYNNEISEKSEIFDDQFSVERPDGSNFTLKIRSTKLEDSAMYFCASSVRGQETQYFGPGTRLLVL.

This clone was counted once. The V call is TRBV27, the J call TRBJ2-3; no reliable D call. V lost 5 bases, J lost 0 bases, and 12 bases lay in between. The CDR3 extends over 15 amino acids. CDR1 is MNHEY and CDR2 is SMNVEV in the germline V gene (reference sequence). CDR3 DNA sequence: TGTGCCAGCAGTGGATACAGAACTAGCACAGATACGCAGTATTTT. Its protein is CASSGYRTSTDTQYF.

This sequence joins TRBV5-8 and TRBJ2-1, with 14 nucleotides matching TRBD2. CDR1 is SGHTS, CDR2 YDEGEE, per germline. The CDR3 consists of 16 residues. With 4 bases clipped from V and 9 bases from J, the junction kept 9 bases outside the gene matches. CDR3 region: CASSPTTSGRAREQFF. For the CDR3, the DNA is TGTGCCAGCAGCCCGACGACTAGCGGGAGGGCCCGTGAGCAGTTCTTC.

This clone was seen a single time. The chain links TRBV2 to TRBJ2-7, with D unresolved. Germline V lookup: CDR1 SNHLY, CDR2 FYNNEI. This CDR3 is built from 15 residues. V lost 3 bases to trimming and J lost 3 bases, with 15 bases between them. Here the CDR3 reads CASSDTGLAGYEQYF. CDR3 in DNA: TGTGCCAGCAGTGATACCGGGCTTGCCGGCTACGAGCAGTACTTC.

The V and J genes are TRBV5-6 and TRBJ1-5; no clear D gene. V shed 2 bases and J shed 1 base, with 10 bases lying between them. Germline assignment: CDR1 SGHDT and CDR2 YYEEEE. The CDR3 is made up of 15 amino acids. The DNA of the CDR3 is TGTGCCAGCAGCTTTTCTACCGGAAGCAATCAGCCCCAGCATTTT. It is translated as CASSFSTGSNQPQHF. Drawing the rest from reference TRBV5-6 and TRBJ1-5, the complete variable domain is DAGVTQSPTHLIKTRGQQVTLRCSPKSGHDTVSWYQQALGQGPQFIFQYYEEEERQRGNFPDRFSGHQFPNYSSELNVNALLLGDSALYLCASSFSTGSNQPQHFGDGTRLSIL.

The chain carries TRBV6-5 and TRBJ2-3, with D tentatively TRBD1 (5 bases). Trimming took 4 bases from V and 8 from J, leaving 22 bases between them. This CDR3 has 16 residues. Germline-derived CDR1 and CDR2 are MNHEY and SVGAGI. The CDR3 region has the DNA TGTGCCAGCAGTTTCTCCGGGCCCAGAGAAGGGGCTACGCAGTATTTT. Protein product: CASSFSGPREGATQYF.

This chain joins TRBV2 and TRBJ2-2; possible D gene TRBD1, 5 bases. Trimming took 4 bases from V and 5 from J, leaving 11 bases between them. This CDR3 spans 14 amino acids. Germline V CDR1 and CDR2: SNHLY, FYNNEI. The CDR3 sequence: CASSVGRVTGELFF. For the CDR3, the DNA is TGTGCCAGCAGTGTAGGCAGGGTTACCGGGGAGCTGTTTTTT. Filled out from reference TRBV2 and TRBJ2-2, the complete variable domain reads EPEVTQTPSHQVTQMGQEVILRCVPISNHLYFYWYRQILGQKVEFLVSFYNNEISEKSEIFDDQFSVERPDGSNFTLKIRSTKLEDSAMYFCASSVGRVTGELFFGEGSRLTVL.

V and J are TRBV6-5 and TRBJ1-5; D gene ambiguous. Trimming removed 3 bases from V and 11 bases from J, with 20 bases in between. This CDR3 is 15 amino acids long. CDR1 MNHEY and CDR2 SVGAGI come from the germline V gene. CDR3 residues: CASSYLENYLSAQHF. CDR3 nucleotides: TGTGCCAGCAGTTATTTAGAGAACTATCTTTCGGCCCAGCATTTT.

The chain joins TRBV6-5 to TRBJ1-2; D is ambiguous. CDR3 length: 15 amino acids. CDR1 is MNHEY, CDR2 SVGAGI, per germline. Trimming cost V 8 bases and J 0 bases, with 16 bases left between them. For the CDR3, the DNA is TGTGCCAGCCGGGGTGGCAGCTCTTCTAACTATGGCTACACCTTC. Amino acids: CASRGGSSSNYGYTF.

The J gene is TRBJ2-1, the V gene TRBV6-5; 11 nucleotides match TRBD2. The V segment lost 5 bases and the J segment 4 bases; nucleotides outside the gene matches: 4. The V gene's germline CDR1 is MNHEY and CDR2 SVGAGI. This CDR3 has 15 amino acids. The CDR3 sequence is CASSSRLAGYNEQFF. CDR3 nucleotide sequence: TGTGCCAGCAGTAGCAGACTAGCGGGATACAATGAGCAGTTCTTC.

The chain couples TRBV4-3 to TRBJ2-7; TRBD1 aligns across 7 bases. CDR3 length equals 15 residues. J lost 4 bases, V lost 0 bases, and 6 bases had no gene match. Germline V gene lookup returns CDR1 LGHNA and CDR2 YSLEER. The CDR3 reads CASSQEVGGLYEQYF. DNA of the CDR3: TGCGCCAGCAGCCAAGAGGTAGGGGGCTTGTACGAGCAGTACTTC.

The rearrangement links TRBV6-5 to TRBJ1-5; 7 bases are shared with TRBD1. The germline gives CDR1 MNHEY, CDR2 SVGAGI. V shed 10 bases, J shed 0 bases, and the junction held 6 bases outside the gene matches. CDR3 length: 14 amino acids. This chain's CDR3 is CATRGELSNQPQHF. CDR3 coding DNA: TGTGCCACCAGGGGGGAACTTAGCAATCAGCCCCAGCATTTT.

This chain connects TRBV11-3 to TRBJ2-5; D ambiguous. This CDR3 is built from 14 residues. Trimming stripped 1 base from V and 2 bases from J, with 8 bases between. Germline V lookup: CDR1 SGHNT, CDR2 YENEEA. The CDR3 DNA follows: TGTGCCAGCAGCTTAGTCGTAGGTCAAGAGACCCAGTACTTC. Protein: CASSLVVGQETQYF.

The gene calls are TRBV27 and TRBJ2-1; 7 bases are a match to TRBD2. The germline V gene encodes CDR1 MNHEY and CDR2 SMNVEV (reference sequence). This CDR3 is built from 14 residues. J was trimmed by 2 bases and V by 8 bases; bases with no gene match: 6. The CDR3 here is CASSPGGTYNEQFF. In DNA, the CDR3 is TGTGCCAGCTCCCCCGGGGGGACCTACAATGAGCAGTTCTTC.

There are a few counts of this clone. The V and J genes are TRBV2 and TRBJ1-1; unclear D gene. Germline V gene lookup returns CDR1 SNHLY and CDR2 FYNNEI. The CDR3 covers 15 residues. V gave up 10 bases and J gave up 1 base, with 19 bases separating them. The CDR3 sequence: CANWAAQLGNTEAFF. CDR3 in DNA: TGTGCCAACTGGGCCGCTCAACTTGGGAACACTGAAGCTTTCTTT.

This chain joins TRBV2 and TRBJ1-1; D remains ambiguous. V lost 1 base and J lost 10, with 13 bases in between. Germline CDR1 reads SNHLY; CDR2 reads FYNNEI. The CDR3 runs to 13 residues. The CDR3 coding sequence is TGTGCCAGCAGTGAAGGTGGGAGGTTCCCAGCTTTCTTT. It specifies CASSEGGRFPAFF.

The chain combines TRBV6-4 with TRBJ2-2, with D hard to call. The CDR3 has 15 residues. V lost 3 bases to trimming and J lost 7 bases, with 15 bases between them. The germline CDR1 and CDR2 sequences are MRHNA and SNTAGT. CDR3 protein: CASSENMGSGGELFF. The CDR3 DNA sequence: TGTGCCAGCAGTGAAAACATGGGATCTGGCGGGGAGCTGTTTTTT.

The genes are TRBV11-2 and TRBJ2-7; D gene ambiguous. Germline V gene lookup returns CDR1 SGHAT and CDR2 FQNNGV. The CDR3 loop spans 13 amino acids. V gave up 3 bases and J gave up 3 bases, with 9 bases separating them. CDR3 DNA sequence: TGTGCCAGCAGCTTTTCTCTCGACTACGAGCAGTACTTC. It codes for CASSFSLDYEQYF.

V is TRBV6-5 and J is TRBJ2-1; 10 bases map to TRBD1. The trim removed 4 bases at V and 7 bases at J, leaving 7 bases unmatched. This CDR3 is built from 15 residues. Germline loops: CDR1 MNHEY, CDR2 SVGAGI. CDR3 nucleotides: TGTGCCAGCAGTTCAGACAGGGGGCTTTTAAATGAGCAGTTCTTC. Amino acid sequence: CASSSDRGLLNEQFF.

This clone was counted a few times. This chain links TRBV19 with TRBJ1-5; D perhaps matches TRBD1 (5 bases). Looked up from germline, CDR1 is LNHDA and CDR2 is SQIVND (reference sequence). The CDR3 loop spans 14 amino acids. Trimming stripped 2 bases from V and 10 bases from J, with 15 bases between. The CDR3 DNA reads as TGTGCCAGTAGTATATTAGCAGGGCAAGGCCCCCAGCATTTT. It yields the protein CASSILAGQGPQHF.

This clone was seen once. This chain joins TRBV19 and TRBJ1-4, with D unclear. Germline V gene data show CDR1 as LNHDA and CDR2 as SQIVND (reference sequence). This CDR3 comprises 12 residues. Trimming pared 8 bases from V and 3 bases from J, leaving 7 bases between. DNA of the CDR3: TGTGCCAGTTTGGCTCCTAATGAAAAACTGTTTTTT. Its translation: CASLAPNEKLFF.

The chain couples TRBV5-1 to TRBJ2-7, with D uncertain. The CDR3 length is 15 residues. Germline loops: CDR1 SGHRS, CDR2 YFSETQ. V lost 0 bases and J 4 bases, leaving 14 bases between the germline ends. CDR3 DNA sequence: TGCGCCAGCAGCTTGGGCCAGGTGCTCGGGTACGAGCAGTACTTC. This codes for CASSLGQVLGYEQYF.